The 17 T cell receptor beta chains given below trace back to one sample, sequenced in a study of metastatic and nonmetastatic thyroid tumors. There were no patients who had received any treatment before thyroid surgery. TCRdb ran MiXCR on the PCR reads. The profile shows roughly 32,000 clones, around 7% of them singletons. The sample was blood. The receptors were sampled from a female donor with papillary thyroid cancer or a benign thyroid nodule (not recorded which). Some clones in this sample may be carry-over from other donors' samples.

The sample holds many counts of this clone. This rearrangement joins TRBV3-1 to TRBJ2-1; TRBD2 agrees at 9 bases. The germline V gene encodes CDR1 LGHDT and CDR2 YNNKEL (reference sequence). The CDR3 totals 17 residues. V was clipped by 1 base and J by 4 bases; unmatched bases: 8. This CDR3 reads CASSQVAAGGLYNEQFF. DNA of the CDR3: TGTGCCAGCAGCCAAGTAGCAGCGGGGGGCCTGTACAATGAGCAGTTCTTC.

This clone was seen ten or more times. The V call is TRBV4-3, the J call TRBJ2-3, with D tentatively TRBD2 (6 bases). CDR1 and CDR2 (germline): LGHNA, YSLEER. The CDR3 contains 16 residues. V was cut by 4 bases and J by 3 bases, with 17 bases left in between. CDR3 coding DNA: TGCGCCAGCAGCCCCCAAGCTCCCGGGGGTACAGATACGCAGTATTTT. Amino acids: CASSPQAPGGTDTQYF.

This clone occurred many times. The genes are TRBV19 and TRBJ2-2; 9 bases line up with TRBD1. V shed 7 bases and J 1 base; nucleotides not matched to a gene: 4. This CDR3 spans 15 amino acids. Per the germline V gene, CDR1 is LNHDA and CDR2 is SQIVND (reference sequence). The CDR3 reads CASTPGQGNTGELFF. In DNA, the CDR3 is TGTGCCAGTACACCGGGACAGGGGAACACCGGGGAGCTGTTTTTT.

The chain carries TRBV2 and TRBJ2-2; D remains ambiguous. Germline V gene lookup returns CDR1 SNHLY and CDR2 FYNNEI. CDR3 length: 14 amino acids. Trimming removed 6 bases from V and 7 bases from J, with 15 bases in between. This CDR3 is CASSLKQSLGELFF. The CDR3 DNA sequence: TGTGCCAGCAGCTTAAAACAGTCGCTCGGGGAGCTGTTTTTT.

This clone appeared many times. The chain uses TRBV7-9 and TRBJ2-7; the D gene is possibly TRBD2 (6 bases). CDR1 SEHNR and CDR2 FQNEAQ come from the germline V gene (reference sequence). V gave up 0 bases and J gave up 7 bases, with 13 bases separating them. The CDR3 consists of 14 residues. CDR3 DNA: TGTGCCAGCAGCTTAGCTGGAGGGGATTGGGAGCAGTACTTC. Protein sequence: CASSLAGGDWEQYF.

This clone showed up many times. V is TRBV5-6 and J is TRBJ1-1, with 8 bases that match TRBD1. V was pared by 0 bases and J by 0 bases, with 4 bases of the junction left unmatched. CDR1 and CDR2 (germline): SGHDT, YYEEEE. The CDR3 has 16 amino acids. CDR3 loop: CASSLEQGVMNTEAFF. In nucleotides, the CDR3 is TGTGCCAGCAGCTTGGAACAGGGGGTAATGAACACTGAAGCTTTCTTT.

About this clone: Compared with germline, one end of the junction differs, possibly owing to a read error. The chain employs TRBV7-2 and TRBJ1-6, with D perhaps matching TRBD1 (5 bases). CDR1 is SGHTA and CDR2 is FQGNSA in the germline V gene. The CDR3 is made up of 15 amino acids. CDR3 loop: CVSSPVGGVNSPLNF. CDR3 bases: TGTGTCAGCAGCCCAGTCGGAGGGGTAAATTCACCCCTCAACTTT.

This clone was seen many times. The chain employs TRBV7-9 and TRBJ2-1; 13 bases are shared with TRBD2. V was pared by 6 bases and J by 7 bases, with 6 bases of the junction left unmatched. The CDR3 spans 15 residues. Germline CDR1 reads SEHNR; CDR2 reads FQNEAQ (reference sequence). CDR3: CASSLTSGRINEQFF. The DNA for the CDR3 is TGTGCCAGCAGTCTGACTAGCGGGAGGATAAATGAGCAGTTCTTC.

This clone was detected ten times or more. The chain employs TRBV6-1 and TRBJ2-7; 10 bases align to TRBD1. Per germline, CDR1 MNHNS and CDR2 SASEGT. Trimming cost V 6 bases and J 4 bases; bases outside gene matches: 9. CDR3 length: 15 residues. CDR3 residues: CASSPVWDRGYEQYF. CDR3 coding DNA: TGTGCCAGCAGCCCCGTGTGGGACAGGGGTTACGAGCAGTACTTC.

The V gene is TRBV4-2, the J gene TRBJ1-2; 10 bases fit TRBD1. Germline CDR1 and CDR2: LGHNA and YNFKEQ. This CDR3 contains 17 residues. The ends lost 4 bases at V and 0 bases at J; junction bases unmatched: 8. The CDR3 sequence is CASSPDRGRVANYGYTF. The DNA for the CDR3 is TGTGCCAGCAGCCCCGACAGGGGGCGGGTTGCTAACTATGGCTACACCTTC.

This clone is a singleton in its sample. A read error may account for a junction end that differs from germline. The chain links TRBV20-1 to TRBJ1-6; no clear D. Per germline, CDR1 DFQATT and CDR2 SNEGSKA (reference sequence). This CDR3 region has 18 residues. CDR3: CSARDWFMYPWFNSPLHF. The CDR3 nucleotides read TGCAGTGCTAGAGACTGGTTCATGTACCCCTGGTTCAATTCACCTCTCCACTTT.

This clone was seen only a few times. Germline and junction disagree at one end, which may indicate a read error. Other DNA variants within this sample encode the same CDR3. For the CDR3, the DNA is TGTGCTAGCAGCTTAGGAGGTTCTAGCGGGAGGGCCTTGGATGAGCAGTTCTTC. Amino acid sequence: CASSLGGSSGRALDEQFF. V usage is TRBV7-6 and J usage is TRBJ2-1; TRBD2 agrees at 12 bases. CDR3 size: 18 residues. CDR1 and CDR2 from the germline V gene are SGHVS and FNYEAQ.

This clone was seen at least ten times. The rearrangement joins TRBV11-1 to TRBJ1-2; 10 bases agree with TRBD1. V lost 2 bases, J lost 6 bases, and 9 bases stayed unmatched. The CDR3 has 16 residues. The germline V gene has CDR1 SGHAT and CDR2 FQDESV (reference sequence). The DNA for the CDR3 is TGTGCCAGCAGCTTAACCCCGGGCGGACAGGGGGATGGCTACACCTTC. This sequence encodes CASSLTPGGQGDGYTF.

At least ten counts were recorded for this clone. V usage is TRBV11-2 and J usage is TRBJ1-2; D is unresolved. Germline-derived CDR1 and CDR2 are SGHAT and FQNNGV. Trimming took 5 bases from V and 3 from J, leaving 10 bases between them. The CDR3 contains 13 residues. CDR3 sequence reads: CASSLLIDYGYTF. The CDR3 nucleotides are TGTGCCAGCAGCCTTTTGATCGACTATGGCTACACCTTC.

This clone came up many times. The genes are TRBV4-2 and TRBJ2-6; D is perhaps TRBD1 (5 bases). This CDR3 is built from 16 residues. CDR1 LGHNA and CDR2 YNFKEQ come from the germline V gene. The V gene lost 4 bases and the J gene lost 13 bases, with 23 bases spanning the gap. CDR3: CASSLQGSGLSLVLTF. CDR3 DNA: TGTGCCAGCAGCCTCCAAGGGTCAGGGCTCTCCTTAGTCCTGACTTTC.

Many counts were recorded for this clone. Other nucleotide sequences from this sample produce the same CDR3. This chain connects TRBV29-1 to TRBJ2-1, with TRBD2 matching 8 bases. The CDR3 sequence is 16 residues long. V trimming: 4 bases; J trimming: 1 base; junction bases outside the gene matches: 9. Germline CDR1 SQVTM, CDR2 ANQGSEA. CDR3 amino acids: CSVGPLAGGSYNEQFF. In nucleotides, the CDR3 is TGCAGCGTTGGCCCCCTTGCGGGAGGTTCCTACAATGAGCAGTTCTTC.

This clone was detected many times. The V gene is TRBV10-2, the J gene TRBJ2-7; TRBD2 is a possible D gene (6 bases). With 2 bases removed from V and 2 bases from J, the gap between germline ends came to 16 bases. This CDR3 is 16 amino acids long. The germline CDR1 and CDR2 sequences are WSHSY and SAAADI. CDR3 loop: CASSENGASVPYEQYF. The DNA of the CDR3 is TGCGCCAGCAGTGAGAACGGGGCTAGCGTTCCCTACGAGCAGTACTTC.